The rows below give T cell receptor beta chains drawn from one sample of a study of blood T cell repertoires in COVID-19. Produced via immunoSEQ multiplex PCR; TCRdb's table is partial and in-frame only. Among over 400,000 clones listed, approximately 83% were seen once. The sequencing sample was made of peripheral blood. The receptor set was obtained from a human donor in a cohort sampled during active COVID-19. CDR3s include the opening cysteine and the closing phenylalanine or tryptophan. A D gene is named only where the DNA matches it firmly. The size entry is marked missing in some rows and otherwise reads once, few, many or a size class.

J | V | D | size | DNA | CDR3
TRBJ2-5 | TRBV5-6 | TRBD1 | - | TGTGCCAGCAGCCCGGGCTACTCGGCGACAGGGGAGGAGACCCAGTACTTC | CASSPGYSATGEETQYF
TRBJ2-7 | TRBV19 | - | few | TGTGCCAGTAGCCCCACGTGGGCCCGCTCCTACGAGCAGTACTTC | CASSPTWARSYEQYF
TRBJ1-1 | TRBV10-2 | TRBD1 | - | TGCGCCAGCAAGGGACAGATGAACACTGAAGCTTTCTTT | CASKGQMNTEAFF
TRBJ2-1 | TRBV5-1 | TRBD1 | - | TGCGCCAGCAGCTTGACGGGACAGTACAATGAGCAGTTCTTC | CASSLTGQYNEQFF
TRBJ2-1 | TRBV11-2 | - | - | TGTGCCAGCAGCTCTTCTTGGAGAGAGCAGTTCTTC | CASSSSWREQFF
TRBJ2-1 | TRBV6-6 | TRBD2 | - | TGTGCCAGCAGTCCCGGACTAGCGGGAGGCCAGCCCTACAATGAGCAGTTCTTC | CASSPGLAGGQPYNEQFF
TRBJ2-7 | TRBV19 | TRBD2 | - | TGTGCCAGTAGTATAAGCGGGAGCTCCTACGAGCAGTACTTC | CASSISGSSYEQYF
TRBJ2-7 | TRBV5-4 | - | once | TGTGCCAGCAGCTTCTGGGGGCGCGAGTACGAGCAGTACTTC | CASSFWGREYEQYF
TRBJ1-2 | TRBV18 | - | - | TGTGCCAGCTCACCACCGGACAGAATGGGCGTCGGCTACACCTTC | CASSPPDRMGVGYTF
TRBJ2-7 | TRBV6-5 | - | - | TGTGCCAGCAGCACCCTGGGGCACGAGCAGTACTTC | CASSTLGHEQYF
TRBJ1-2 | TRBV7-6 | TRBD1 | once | TGTGCCAGCAGCCCTCGGGACAGCTTCTATGGCTACACCTTC | CASSPRDSFYGYTF
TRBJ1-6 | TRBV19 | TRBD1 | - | TGTGCCAGTAACGACGCCGGGACAGGACCCAATTCACCCCTCCACTTT | CASNDAGTGPNSPLHF
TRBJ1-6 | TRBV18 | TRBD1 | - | TGTGCCAGCTCACCTCAGGGGGCCAGCTCCTATAATTCACCCCTCCACTTT | CASSPQGASSYNSPLHF
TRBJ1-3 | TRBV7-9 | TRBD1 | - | TGTGCCAGCAGCCCCCGGGACAGCTCTGGAAACACCATATATTTT | CASSPRDSSGNTIYF
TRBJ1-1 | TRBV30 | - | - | TGTGCCTGGAGTGCCCCCAAGGGGGATCTGATGAACACTGAAGCTTTCTTT | CAWSAPKGDLMNTEAFF
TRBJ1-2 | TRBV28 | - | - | TGTGCCAGCATACCGGACAGAATAACCTATGGCTACACCTTC | CASIPDRITYGYTF
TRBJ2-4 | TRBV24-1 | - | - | TGTGCCACCAGTGATAAGCAGGGGGCCAAAAACATTCAGTACTTC | CATSDKQGAKNIQYF
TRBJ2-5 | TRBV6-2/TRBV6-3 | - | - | TGTGCCAGCAGTTACCGTGTTTTTCAAGAGACCCAGTACTTC | CASSYRVFQETQYF
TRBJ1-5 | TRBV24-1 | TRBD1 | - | TGTGCCACCCAGGGGGGAGGCAATCAGCCCCAGCATTTT | CATQGGGNQPQHF
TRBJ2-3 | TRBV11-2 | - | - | TGTGCCAGCAGCTCAGACTTTGCGAGCACAGATACGCAGTATTTT | CASSSDFASTDTQYF
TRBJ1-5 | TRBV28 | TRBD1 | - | TGTGCCAGCAGCCTGGGACAGACCTATCAGCCCCAGCATTTT | CASSLGQTYQPQHF
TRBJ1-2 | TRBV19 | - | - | TGTGCCAGTAGTATAATCAGGGGAAGTAACTATGGCTACACCTTC | CASSIIRGSNYGYTF
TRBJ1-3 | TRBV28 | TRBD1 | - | TGTGCCAGCAGTTTATTAGGGGGCGCGGTAGACACCATATATTTT | CASSLLGGAVDTIYF
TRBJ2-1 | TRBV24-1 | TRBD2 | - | TGTGCCACCAGTGATTCACTAGCGGGAGGGACCAGCTCCTACAATGAGCAGTTCTTC | CATSDSLAGGTSSYNEQFF
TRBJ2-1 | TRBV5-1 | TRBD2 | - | TGCGCCAGCAGCTCCCCACTAGCGGGAGGCCTCAATGAGCAGTTCTTC | CASSSPLAGGLNEQFF
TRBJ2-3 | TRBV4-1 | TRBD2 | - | TGCGCCAGCAGCCCAAACCCTAGTGGTGCGGGGGGAGATACGCAGTATTTT | CASSPNPSGAGGDTQYF
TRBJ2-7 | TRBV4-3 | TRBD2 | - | TGCGCCAGCAGCCAAGAATCCGGACTAGCGGGAACCTACGAGCAGTACTTC | CASSQESGLAGTYEQYF
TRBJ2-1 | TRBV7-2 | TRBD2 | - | TGTGCCAGCAGCTTGACTAGCGCTGGCAATGAGCAGTTCTTC | CASSLTSAGNEQFF
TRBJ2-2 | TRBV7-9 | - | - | TGTGCCAGCAGCAAATCTCACACCGGGGAGCTGTTTTTT | CASSKSHTGELFF
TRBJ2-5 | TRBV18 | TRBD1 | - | TGTGCCAGCTCACCCAGGACAGGGCGGGAAGAGACCCAGTACTTC | CASSPRTGREETQYF
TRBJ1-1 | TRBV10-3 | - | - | TGTGCCGTCCACAGGGACAACACTGAAGCTTTCTTT | CAVHRDNTEAFF
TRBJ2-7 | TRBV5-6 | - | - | TGTGCCAGCAGCCTCCTATCGGGACAACTATACGAGCAGTACTTC | CASSLLSGQLYEQYF
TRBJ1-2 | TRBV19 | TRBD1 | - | TGTGCCAGTAGTATCGGAGAGACAGGGATTTCTGGCTATGGCTACACCTTC | CASSIGETGISGYGYTF
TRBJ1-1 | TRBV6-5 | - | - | TGTGCCAGCACCACTGGGCCAGGTCCAGAAGCTTTCTTT | CASTTGPGPEAFF
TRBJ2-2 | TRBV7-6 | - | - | TGTGCCAGCAGCTCGGGCCTTAGCGGGAACACCGGGGAGCTGTTTTTT | CASSSGLSGNTGELFF
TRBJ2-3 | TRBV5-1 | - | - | TGCGCCAGCATGATTACAGGCACAGATACGCAGTATTTT | CASMITGTDTQYF